Listed below are T cell receptor beta chains from one sample, sequenced in a study of blood T cell repertoires in COVID-19. The method was immunoSEQ multiplex PCR; TCRdb's version includes in-frame clones alone and lacks a portion of them. The sample lists roughly 140,000 clones, 75% to 85% occurring once. Sequencing was performed on peripheral blood. Receptor source: a woman in her forties or fifties in a cohort sampled during active or convalescent COVID-19. The CDR3 runs from the conserved cysteine through the conserved F or W. D genes are given only for firm matches. Clone sizes are given selectively: once, few, many, or a class where the clone is expanded.

d_call | clone_size | j_call | v_call | cdr3_nt | cdr3_aa
- | - | TRBJ1-5 | TRBV5-6 | TGTGCCAGCAGCTCCTCTGGTGGGCTTAATCAGCCCCAGCATTTT | CASSSSGGLNQPQHF
TRBD1 | - | TRBJ1-6 | TRBV5-6 | TGTGCCAGCAGCTTGTGGGGGACAGGTCATTCACCCCTCCACTTT | CASSLWGTGHSPLHF
TRBD1 | - | TRBJ2-3 | TRBV18 | TGTGCCAGCTCCGGACAGGGGACCACAGATACGCAGTATTTT | CASSGQGTTDTQYF
TRBD2 | - | TRBJ2-5 | TRBV11-1 | TGTGCCAGCAGCTTAGCTAGCGGGGGTGGTCAAGAGACCCAGTACTTC | CASSLASGGGQETQYF
- | - | TRBJ2-7 | TRBV5-6 | TGTGCCAGCAGCCCAAAGACAGGACACGAGCAGTACTTC | CASSPKTGHEQYF
- | - | TRBJ2-1 | TRBV24-1 | TGTGCCAGACTAGTCCATGAGCAGTTCTTC | CARLVHEQFF
- | - | TRBJ1-6 | TRBV4-2 | TGTGCCAGCAGCCGAGTCGGAGGGGAGAGTTCACCCCTCCACTTT | CASSRVGGESSPLHF
TRBD1 | once | TRBJ1-3 | TRBV4-3 | TGCGCCAGCAGCCCAGACGGGACAGATAATGGAAACACCATATATTTT | CASSPDGTDNGNTIYF
- | - | TRBJ1-3 | TRBV7-2 | TGTGCCAGCAGCTTAGCGAACAGGGCCGGAGACACCATATATTTT | CASSLANRAGDTIYF
- | - | TRBJ1-2 | TRBV7-2 | TGTGCCAGCAGCTTAGGACCCGGGGGAGAGTATGGCTACACCTTC | CASSLGPGGEYGYTF
- | - | TRBJ1-6 | TRBV6-4 | TGTGCCACACTCCGGAGTCGAGGGCCCCTCCACTTT | CATLRSRGPLHF
TRBD1 | many | TRBJ1-6 | TRBV2 | TGTGCCAGCAGTGCGTCCGGGACAGGGAATTCACCCCTCCACTTT | CASSASGTGNSPLHF
- | - | TRBJ1-3 | TRBV6-5 | TGTGCCAGCAGGCGCGGGGACACCATATATTTT | CASRRGDTIYF
- | - | TRBJ2-2 | TRBV3-1/TRBV3-2 | TGTGCCAGCAGTGTTTCGGGGTGGAACACCGGGGAGCTGTTTTTT | CASSVSGWNTGELFF